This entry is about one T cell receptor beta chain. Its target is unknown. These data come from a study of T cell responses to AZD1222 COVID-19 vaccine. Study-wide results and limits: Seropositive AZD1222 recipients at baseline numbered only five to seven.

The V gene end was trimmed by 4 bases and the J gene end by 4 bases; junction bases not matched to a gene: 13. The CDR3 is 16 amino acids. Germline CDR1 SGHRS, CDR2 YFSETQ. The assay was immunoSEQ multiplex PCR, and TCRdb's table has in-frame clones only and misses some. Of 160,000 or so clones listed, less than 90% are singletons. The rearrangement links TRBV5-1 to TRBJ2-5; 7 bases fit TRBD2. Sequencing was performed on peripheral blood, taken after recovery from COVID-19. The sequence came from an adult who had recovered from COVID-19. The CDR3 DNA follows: TGCGCCAGCAGCCCCACGACTAGCAGCTGGAGAGAGACCCAGTACTTC. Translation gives CASSPTTSSWRETQYF.